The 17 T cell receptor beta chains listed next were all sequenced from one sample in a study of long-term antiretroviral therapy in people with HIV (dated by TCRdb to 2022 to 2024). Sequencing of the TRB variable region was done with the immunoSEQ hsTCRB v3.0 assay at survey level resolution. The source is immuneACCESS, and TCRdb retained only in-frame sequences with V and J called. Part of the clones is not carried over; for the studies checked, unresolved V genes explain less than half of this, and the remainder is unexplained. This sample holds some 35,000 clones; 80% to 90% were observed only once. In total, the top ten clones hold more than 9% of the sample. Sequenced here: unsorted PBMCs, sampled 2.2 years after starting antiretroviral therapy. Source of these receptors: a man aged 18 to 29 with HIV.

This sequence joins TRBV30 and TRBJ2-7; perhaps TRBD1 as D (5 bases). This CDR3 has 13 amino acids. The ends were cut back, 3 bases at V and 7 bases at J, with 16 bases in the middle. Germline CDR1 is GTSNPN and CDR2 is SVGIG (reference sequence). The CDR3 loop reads CAWSNWTPQEQYF. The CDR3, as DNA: TGTGCCTGGAGCAACTGGACACCCCAGGAGCAGTACTTC.

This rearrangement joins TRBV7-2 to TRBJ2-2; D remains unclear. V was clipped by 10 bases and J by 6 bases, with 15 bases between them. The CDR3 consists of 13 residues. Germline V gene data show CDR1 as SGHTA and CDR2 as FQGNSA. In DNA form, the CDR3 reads TGTGCCACCATGCGTATGGGTTCCGGGGAGCTGTTTTTT. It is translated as CATMRMGSGELFF. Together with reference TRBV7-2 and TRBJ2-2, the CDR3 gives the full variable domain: GAGVSQSPSNKVTEKGKDVELRCDPISGHTALYWYRQSLGQGLEFLIYFQGNSAPDKSGLPSDRFSAERTGGSVSTLTIQRTQQEDSAVYLCATMRMGSGELFFGEGSRLTVL.

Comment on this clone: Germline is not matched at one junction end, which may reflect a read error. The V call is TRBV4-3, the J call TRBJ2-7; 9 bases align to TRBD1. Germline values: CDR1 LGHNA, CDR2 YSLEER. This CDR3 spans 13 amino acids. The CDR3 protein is CASSQDEGDRVRF. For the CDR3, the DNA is TGCGCCAGCAGCCAAGATGAAGGGGACAGGGTAAGATTC.

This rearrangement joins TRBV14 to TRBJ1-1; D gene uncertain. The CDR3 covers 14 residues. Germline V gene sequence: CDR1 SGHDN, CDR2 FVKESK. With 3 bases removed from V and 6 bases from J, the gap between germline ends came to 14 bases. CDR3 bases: TGTGCCAGCAGCCAGTTTAGCGGGTCGGCTGAAGCTTTCTTT. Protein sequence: CASSQFSGSAEAFF.

CDR3 protein: CASSLRDRGKSSPLHF. The CDR3 region has the DNA TGCGCCAGCAGCTTGCGGGACAGGGGGAAAAGCTCACCCCTCCACTTT. The chain recombines TRBV5-1 with TRBJ1-6, with 11 nucleotides matching TRBD1. In germline, CDR1 is SGHRS, CDR2 YFSETQ. Unmatched junction bases numbered 7, after V lost 1 base and J lost 10 bases. The CDR3 spans 16 residues.

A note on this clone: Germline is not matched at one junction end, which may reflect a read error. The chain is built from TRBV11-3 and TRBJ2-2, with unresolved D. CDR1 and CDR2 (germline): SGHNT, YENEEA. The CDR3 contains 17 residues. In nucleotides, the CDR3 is TGTACCAGCAGCTTCATAGGCAGGAGACCGAACACCGGGGAGCTGTTTTTT. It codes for CTSSFIGRRPNTGELFF.

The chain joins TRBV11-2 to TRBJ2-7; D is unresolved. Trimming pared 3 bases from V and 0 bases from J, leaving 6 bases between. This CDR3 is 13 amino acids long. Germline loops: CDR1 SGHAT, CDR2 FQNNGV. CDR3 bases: TGTGCCAGCAGCTTCGGTCACTCCTACGAGCAGTACTTC. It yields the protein CASSFGHSYEQYF.

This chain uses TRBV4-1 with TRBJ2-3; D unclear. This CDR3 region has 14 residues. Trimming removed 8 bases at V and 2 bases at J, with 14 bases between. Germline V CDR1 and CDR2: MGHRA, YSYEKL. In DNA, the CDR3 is TGCGCCAGCGGAAACGTATTCCCCACAGATACGCAGTATTTT. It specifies CASGNVFPTDTQYF.

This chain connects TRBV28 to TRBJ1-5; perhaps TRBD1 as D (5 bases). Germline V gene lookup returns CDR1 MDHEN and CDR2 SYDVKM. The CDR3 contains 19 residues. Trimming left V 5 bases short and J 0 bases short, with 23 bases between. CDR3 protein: CASSRSSGFLDNSNQPQHF. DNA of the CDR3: TGTGCCAGCAGTCGATCCTCAGGGTTCCTCGATAATAGCAATCAGCCCCAGCATTTT.

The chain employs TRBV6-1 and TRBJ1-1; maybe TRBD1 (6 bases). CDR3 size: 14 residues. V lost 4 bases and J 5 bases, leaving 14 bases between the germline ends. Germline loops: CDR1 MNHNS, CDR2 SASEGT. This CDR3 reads CASSVQGRGTEAFF. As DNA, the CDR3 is TGTGCCAGCAGTGTGCAGGGGCGAGGAACTGAAGCTTTCTTT.

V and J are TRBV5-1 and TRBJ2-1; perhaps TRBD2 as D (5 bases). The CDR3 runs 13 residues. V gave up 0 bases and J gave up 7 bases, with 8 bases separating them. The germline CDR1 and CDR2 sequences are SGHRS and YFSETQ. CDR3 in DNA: TGCGCCAGCAGCTTGGGGTCGGGGAATGAGCAGTTCTTC. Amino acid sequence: CASSLGSGNEQFF.

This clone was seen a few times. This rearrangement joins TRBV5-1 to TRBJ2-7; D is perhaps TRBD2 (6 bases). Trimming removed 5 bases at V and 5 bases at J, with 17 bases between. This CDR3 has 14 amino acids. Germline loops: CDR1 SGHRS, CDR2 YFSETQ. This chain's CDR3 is CASRVGRRVNEQYF. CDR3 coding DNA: TGCGCCAGCAGAGTCGGTCGGAGGGTCAACGAGCAGTACTTC.

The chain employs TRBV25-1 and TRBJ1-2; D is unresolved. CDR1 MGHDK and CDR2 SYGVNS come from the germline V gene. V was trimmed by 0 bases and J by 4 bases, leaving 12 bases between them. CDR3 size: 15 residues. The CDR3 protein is CASSEYQTNIYGYTF. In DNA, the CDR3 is TGTGCCAGCAGTGAATACCAGACAAATATCTATGGCTACACCTTC.

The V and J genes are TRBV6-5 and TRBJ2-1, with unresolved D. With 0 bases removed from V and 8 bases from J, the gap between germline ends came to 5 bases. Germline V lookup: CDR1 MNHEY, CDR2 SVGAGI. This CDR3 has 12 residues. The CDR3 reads CASSYSMDEQFF. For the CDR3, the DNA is TGTGCCAGCAGTTACTCGATGGATGAGCAGTTCTTC.

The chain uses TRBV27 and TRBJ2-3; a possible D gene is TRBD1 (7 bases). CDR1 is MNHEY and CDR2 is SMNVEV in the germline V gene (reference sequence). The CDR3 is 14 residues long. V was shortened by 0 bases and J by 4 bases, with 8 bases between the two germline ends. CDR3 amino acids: CASSLSRGADTQYF. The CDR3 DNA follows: TGTGCCAGCAGTTTATCCAGGGGGGCAGATACGCAGTATTTT.

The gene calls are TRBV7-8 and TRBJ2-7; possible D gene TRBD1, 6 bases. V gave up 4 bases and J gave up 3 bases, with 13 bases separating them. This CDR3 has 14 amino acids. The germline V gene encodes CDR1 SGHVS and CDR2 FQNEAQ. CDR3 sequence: CASSSVQQGYEQYF. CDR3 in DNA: TGTGCCAGCAGCTCAGTCCAACAGGGCTACGAGCAGTACTTC.

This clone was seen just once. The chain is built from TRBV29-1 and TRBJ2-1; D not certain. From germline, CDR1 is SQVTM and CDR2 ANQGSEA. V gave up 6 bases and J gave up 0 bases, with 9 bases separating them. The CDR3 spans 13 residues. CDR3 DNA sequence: TGCAGCGTCAGACTTCACTCCTACAATGAGCAGTTCTTC. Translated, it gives CSVRLHSYNEQFF.